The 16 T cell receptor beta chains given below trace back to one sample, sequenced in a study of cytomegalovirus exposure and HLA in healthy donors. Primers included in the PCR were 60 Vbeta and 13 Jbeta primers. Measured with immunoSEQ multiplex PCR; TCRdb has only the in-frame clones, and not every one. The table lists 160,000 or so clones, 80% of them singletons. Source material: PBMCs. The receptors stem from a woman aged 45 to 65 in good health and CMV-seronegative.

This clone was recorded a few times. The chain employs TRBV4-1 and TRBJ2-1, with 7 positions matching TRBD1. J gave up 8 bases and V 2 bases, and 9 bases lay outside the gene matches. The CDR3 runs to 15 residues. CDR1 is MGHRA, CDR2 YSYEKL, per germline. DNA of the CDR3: TGCGCCAGCAGCCAACTAGAGACAGGGTGGCATGAGCAGTTCTTC. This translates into CASSQLETGWHEQFF.

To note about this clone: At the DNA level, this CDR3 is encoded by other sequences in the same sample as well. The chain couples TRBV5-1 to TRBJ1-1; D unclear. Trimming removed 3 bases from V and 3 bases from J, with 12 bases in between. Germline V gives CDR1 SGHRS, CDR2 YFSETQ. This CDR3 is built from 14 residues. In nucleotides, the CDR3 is TGCGCCAGCAGCTCCGCGGGAGGGTACACTGAAGCTTTCTTT. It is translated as CASSSAGGYTEAFF.

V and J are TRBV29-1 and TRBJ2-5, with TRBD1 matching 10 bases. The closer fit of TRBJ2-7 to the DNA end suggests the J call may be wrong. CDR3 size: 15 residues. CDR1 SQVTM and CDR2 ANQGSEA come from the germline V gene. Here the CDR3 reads CSVEEWDRGSYEQYF. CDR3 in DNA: TGCAGCGTTGAAGAATGGGACAGGGGAAGCTACGAGCAGTACTTC.

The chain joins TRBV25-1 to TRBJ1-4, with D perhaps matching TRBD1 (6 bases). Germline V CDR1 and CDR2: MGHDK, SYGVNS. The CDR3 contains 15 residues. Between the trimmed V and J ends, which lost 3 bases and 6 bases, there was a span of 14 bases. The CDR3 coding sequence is TGTGCCAGCAGTGATCCCGGGACATTTGATGAAAAACTGTTTTTT. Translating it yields CASSDPGTFDEKLFF.

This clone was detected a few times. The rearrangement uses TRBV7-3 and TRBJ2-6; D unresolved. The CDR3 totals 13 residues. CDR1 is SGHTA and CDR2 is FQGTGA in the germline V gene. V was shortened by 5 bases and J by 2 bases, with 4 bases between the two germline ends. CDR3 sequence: CASSLAGANVLTF. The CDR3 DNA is TGTGCCAGCAGCCTTGCTGGGGCCAACGTCCTGACTTTC.

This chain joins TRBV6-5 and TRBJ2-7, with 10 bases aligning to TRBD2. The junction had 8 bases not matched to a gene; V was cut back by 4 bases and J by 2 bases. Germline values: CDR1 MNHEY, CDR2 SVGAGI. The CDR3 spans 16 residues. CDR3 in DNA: TGTGCCAGCAGTTTACTAGCGGGGCAGGTTACCTACGAGCAGTACTTC. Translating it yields CASSLLAGQVTYEQYF.

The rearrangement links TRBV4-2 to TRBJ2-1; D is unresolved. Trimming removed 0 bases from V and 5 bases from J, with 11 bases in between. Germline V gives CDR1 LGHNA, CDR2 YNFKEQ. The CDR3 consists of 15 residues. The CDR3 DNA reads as TGTGCCAGCAGCCAAGATCCGGTGGGCGACAATGAGCAGTTCTTC. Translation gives CASSQDPVGDNEQFF.

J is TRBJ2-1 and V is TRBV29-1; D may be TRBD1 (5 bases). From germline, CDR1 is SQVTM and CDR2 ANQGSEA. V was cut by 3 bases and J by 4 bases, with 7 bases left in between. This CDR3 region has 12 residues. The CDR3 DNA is TGCAGCGTTGAGGGGCTTTACAATGAGCAGTTCTTC. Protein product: CSVEGLYNEQFF.

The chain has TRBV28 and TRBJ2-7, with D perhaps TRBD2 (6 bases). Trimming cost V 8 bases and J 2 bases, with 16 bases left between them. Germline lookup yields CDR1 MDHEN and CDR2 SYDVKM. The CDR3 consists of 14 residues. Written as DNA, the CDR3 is TGTGCCAGCTCCCCCGGGACTTCAACCTACGAGCAGTACTTC. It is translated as CASSPGTSTYEQYF.

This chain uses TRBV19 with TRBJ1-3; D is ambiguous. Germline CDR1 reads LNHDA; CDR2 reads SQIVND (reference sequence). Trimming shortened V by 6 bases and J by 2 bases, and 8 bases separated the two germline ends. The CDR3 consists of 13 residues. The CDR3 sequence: CASSPTPGNTIYF. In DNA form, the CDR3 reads TGTGCCAGTAGCCCTACCCCTGGAAACACCATATATTTT. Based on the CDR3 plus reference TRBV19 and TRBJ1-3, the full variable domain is DGGITQSPKYLFRKEGQNVTLSCEQNLNHDAMYWYRQDPGQGLRLIYYSQIVNDFQKGDIAEGYSVSREKKESFPLTVTSAQKNPTAFYLCASSPTPGNTIYFGEGSWLTVV.

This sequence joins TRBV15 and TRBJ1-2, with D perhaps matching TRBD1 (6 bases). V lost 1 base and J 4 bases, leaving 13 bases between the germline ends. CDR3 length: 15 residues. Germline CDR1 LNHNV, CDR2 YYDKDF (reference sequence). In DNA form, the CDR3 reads TGTGCCACCAGCAGAGCTGAGGGGGGGTTCTATGGCTACACCTTC. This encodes CATSRAEGGFYGYTF.

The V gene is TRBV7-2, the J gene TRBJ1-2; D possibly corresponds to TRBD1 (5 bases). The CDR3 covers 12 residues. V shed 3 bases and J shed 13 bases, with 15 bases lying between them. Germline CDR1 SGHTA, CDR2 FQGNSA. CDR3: CASSLRDSSITF. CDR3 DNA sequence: TGTGCCAGCAGCTTGCGGGACTCCTCAATCACCTTC.

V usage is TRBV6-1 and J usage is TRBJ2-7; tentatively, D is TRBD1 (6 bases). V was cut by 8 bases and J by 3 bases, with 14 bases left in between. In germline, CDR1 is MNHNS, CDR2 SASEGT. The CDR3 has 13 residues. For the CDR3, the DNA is TGTGCCAGCGGGTCAGGGACATACTACGAGCAGTACTTC. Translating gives CASGSGTYYEQYF.

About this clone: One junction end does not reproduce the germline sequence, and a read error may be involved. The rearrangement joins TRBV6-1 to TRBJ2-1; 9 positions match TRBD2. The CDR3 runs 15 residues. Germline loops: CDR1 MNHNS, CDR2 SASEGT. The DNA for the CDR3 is TGTGCCAGCACTGAAGGAGCGGGGGGCCCCAGAGAGCAGTTCTTC. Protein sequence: CASTEGAGGPREQFF.

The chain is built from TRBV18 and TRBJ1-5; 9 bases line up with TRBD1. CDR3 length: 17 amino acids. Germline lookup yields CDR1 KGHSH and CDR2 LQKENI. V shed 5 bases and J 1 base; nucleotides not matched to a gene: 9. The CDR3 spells CASSASDRGGSNQPQHF. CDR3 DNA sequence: TGTGCCAGCTCAGCCTCGGACAGGGGAGGAAGCAATCAGCCCCAGCATTTT.

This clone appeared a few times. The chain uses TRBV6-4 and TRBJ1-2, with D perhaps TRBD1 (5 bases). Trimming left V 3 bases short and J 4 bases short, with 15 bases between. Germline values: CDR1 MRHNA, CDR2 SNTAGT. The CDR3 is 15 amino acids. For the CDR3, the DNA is TGTGCCAGCAGTGAAGCGGCGGGGACTGGCTATGGCTACACCTTC. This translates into CASSEAAGTGYGYTF.